These 3 T cell receptor beta chains share one sample of origin, sequenced in a study of T cell repertoires in cytomegalovirus infection. In TCRdb, the reads were re-called with MiXCR into one record per CDR3 protein. The sample has approximately 1,000,000 distinct CDR3 sequences; approximately 32% are singletons. The antigens of these receptors remain unknown. Sequenced here: cultured CD8+ T cells from PBMCs, sampled from culture after CMV antigen stimulation. These receptors were collected from a human donor in good health (CMV status not recorded). Some clones in this sample may be carry-over from other donors' samples.

The table lists this clonotype with a few counts. The V call is TRBV29-1, the J call TRBJ2-5; TRBD2 matches at 7 bases. CDR3 length: 13 residues. Looked up from germline, CDR1 is SQVTM and CDR2 is ANQGSEA. Trimming at V came to 3 bases and at J to 5 bases, leaving 6 bases not matched to a gene. CDR3 sequence reads: CSVEERGSETQYF. The CDR3 DNA sequence: TGCAGCGTTGAGGAGCGGGGTAGTGAGACCCAGTACTTC.

For this clonotype: Possible read error: a much larger clone is one base away. J is TRBJ1-4 and V is TRBV7-2; no clear D. This CDR3 comprises 16 residues. Germline V gene lookup returns CDR1 SGHTA and CDR2 FQGNSA. CDR3 in DNA: TGTGTCAGCAGCCTAGCTGGCGGAGGTCGGGATGAAAAACTGTTTTTT. This codes for CVSSLAGGGRDEKLFF.

V gene TRBV25-1 combines with J gene TRBJ2-7, with 9 bases aligning to TRBD2. The CDR3 spans 15 residues. Germline trimming cut 6 bases from V and 1 base from J; bases unmatched to any gene: 7. From germline, CDR1 is MGHDK and CDR2 SYGVNS. This CDR3 is CASSGLAKESYEQYF. Written as DNA, the CDR3 is TGTGCCAGCAGCGGACTAGCGAAGGAGTCCTACGAGCAGTACTTC.